The clone carrying this T cell receptor beta chain was counted between two and nine times. Methods used by the authors: Estimation of nucleated cell counts relied on the amplification of reference gene primers. Clones were sequenced by immunoSEQ multiplex PCR, and TCRdb holds only the in-frame ones, with some missing. V and J calls and clone size come straight from that table; D and trimming were deduced from the DNA. Here the sample spans 200,000 to 250,000 clones, approximately 83% being singletons. CDR3 length: 14 residues. V shed 2 bases and J 5 bases; nucleotides not matched to a gene: 0. Germline V gives CDR1 LGHNT, CDR2 FRNRAP. The data originate from a study of blood T cell repertoires in COVID-19. Study details: The United States, Italy and Spain supplied acute and convalescent COVID-19 samples. In each case, the material was cDNA or gDNA derived from T cells, B-cell-depleted T cells, or PBMCs.

The sequencing input was peripheral blood. The source of this sequence is a man under 40 who had recovered from COVID-19. V usage is TRBV12-5 and J usage is TRBJ1-6; 7 bases align to TRBD1. CDR3 coding DNA: TGTGCTAGTGGTTTGACAGGGGATAATTCACCCCTCCACTTT. Its translation: CASGLTGDNSPLHF.